Shown below are 9 T cell receptor beta chains from a single sample sequenced in a study of cytomegalovirus exposure and HLA in healthy donors. Primers for the PCR totalled 60 Vbeta and 13 Jbeta. Sequencing was performed with immunoSEQ multiplex PCR; in TCRdb, only in-frame clones are kept and a portion is missing. Among roughly 100,000 clones, 9.5% to 15% were seen once, and the ten largest hold around 15%. The specimen sequenced was PBMCs. These receptors originate from a middle-aged man in good health and CMV-seropositive.

The J gene is TRBJ2-7, the V gene TRBV12-5; 11 positions agree with TRBD2. The V segment lost 2 bases and the J segment 1 base; nucleotides outside the gene matches: 13. From germline, CDR1 is LGHNT and CDR2 FRNRAP. The CDR3 extends over 19 amino acids. This CDR3 reads CASGLILTRLAGSSYEQYF. The CDR3 DNA sequence: TGTGCTAGTGGTTTGATCCTTACACGACTAGCGGGATCATCCTACGAGCAGTACTTC.

This clone appeared a few times. The V call is TRBV28, the J call TRBJ1-5; the D gene is possibly TRBD1 (5 bases). The V and J ends lost 3 bases and 1 base respectively, with 10 bases between them. Germline lookup yields CDR1 MDHEN and CDR2 SYDVKM. This CDR3 has 15 amino acids. CDR3 amino acids: CASSFVTVSNQPQHF. CDR3 bases: TGTGCCAGCAGTTTCGTGACAGTAAGCAATCAGCCCCAGCATTTT.

In DNA form, the CDR3 reads TGTGCCAGCAGCCCCCAGGGGCTAGCGGGAGACTCCTACAATGAGCAGTTCTTC. Encoded protein: CASSPQGLAGDSYNEQFF. V is TRBV4-2 and J is TRBJ2-1; 10 positions match TRBD2. Trimming took 4 bases from V and 0 from J; bases not matched to a gene: 9. Germline CDR1 is LGHNA and CDR2 is YNFKEQ. The CDR3 totals 18 residues.

For this clone: The same CDR3 is also encoded by other DNA sequences in this sample. The chain combines TRBV5-8 with TRBJ2-1, with 7 bases identical to TRBD1. The J segment lost 0 bases and the V segment lost 2 bases, leaving 2 bases of the junction unmatched. The germline gives CDR1 SGHTS, CDR2 YDEGEE. The CDR3 runs 15 residues. CDR3 region: CASSFRGSSYNEQFF. The CDR3 DNA reads as TGTGCCAGCAGCTTCAGGGGGAGCTCCTACAATGAGCAGTTCTTC.

This clone was seen a few times. The chain couples TRBV18 to TRBJ2-7, with TRBD1 matching 7 bases. Germline values: CDR1 KGHSH, CDR2 LQKENI. The CDR3 has 15 residues. V was clipped by 6 bases and J by 0 bases; unmatched bases: 8. The CDR3 protein is CASSRVDRVSYEQYF. The CDR3, as DNA: TGTGCCAGCTCGCGAGTTGACAGGGTCTCCTACGAGCAGTACTTC.

The J gene is TRBJ1-2, the V gene TRBV10-3, with 12 bases fitting TRBD1. Germline assignment: CDR1 ENHRY and CDR2 SYGVKD. The length of the CDR3 is 15 residues. The trim removed 4 bases at V and 4 bases at J, leaving 4 bases unmatched. CDR3 sequence (DNA): TGTGCCATCAGTGGGGGACAGGGGGCAGGCTATGGCTACACCTTC. Its protein product is CAISGGQGAGYGYTF.

The CDR3 reads CASSLTGTGAYEQYF. CDR3 sequence (DNA): TGTGCCAGCAGTCTGACCGGGACAGGGGCCTACGAGCAGTACTTC. V is TRBV27 and J is TRBJ2-7; TRBD1 agrees at 10 bases. Germline CDR1 and CDR2: MNHEY and SMNVEV (reference sequence). Unmatched junction bases numbered 6, after V lost 5 bases and J lost 2 bases. The CDR3 extends over 15 amino acids.

This clone came up a few times. The chain recombines TRBV28 with TRBJ1-4; tentative D call: TRBD1 (6 bases). Deletions cut 2 bases from V and 5 bases from J, with 9 bases between. The length of the CDR3 is 14 residues. Germline V gene sequence: CDR1 MDHEN, CDR2 SYDVKM. The CDR3, as DNA: TGTGCCAGCAGTTTAGGGGGCCTGAATGAAAAACTGTTTTTT. This translates into CASSLGGLNEKLFF.

This sequence joins TRBV7-6 and TRBJ1-1; D is perhaps TRBD1 (6 bases). The CDR3 is made up of 15 amino acids. The germline gives CDR1 SGHVS, CDR2 FNYEAQ. V dropped 1 base and J dropped 6 bases, with 15 bases sitting between them. In DNA, the CDR3 is TGTGCCAGCAGCTTAGTACGCAGGGGCGGTTCTGAAGCTTTCTTT. Its translation: CASSLVRRGGSEAFF.